This T cell receptor beta chain was recorded in a study of vaccination effects on CD4 cells after COVID-19. Study-level background: Every well housed some 1.8 million PBMC, which grew in culture alongside roughly 10 IU/ml IL-2 and about 10 ug/ml peptides.

As to this clone: The target antigen is unknown.

Findings and caveats of the study: From healthy vaccinees, only 1 of 255 vaccine-induced clones also reacted to common cold coronaviruses.

The germline gives CDR1 WNHNN, CDR2 SYGVQD (reference sequence). The CDR3 has 16 amino acids. Trimming took 4 bases from V and 5 from J; bases not matched to a gene: 5. Using immunoSEQ multiplex PCR, the repertoire was profiled, and TCRdb retains in-frame clones only, with some absent. The sample holds 37,000 or so clones; around two thirds are singletons and the top ten take roughly 7.7%. Investigators separated out CD4+ T cells once more than nine days of culture had passed. Each participant was given two doses of one vaccine (BNT162b2 or mRNA-1273). Nucleocapsid antibody tests were negative, and the vaccine recipients had no prior SARS-CoV-2 infection.

Sequencing was performed on CD4+ T cells from PBMCs cultured without peptide, taken after COVID-19 vaccination. The source of this sequence is a human donor who received a COVID-19 vaccine. The chain is built from TRBV10-1 and TRBJ2-1, with TRBD2 matching 13 bases. The CDR3, as DNA: TGCGCCAGCAGTGCACCGGGACTAGCGGGAAACAATGAGCAGTTCTTC. This translates into CASSAPGLAGNNEQFF.